This paragraph covers one TCR beta chain sequence. Its antigen is not known. Germline V gene sequence: CDR1 SGHKS, CDR2 YYEKEE (reference sequence). The trim removed 1 base at V and 0 bases at J, leaving 2 bases unmatched. The CDR3 is made up of 16 amino acids. The sample originates from a study of shared clonotypes between healthy human individuals. Study observations and caveats: Generally, naive subsets came out with larger estimated richness than memory subsets.

Study processing details: ImmunoSEQ junction-only sequences lacked quality scores, so their filtering differed. Assay: immunoSEQ multiplex PCR; the TCRdb copy retains only in-frame clones and omits some. That table gives V, J and clone size, and the DNA gave D and trimming. This table has more than 1.2 million clones, approximately 98.5% appearing once. All the donors were Caucasian adults who lived in Nashville, Tennessee. The TCR was taken from a man aged 25-40 years in good health. The sequenced sample was naive CD4+ T cells sorted from blood. The subset here: CD45RA+ positively selected. The V and J genes are TRBV5-5 and TRBJ2-2; TRBD2 matches 8 bases. This CDR3 is CASSLKGLANTGELFF. In nucleotides, the CDR3 is TGTGCCAGCAGCTTGAAGGGACTAGCGAACACCGGGGAGCTGTTTTTT.